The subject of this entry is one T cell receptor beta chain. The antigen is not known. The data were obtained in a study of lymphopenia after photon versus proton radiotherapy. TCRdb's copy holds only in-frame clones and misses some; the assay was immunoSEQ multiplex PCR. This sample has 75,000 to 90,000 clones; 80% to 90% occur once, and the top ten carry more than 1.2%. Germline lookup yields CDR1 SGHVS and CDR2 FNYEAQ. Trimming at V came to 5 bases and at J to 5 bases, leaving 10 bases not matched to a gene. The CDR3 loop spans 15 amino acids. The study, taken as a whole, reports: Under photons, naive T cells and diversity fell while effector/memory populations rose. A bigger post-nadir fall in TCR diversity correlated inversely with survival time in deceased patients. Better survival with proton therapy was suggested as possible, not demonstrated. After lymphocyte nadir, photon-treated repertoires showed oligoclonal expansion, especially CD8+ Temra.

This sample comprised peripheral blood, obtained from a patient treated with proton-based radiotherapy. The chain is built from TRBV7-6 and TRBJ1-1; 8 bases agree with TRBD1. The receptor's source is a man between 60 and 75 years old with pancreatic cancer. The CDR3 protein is CASSPSPQGETEAFF. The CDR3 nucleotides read TGTGCCAGCAGCCCCTCCCCACAGGGGGAAACTGAAGCTTTCTTT.